The next 3 T cell receptor beta chains were all read from a single sample in a study of cytomegalovirus exposure and HLA in healthy donors (dated by TCRdb to about 2017). Libraries were made using the immunoSEQ multiplex PCR assay. For the multiplex PCR, a mixture combining 60 forward primers for TCR Vbeta segments and 13 reverse primers for TCR Jbeta segments was used. The clones in this table, taken by TCRdb from immuneACCESS, are in-frame only. Not every clone is retained; where verified, under half of the shortfall comes from an unresolved V gene, and the cause of the rest is unknown. This sample is represented by about 160,000 clones; around four fifths of them were singletons. In total, the top ten clones hold about 1.9% of the sample. Sample: PBMCs. All receptors derive from a woman between 18 and 29 years old in good health and CMV-seronegative.

This clone was detected only once. The rearrangement links TRBV5-1 to TRBJ2-7, with a possible D match to TRBD1 (6 bases). V was shortened by 2 bases and J by 4 bases, with 13 bases between the two germline ends. Germline-derived CDR1 and CDR2 are SGHRS and YFSETQ. There are 14 residues in the CDR3. The CDR3: CASSFSTGSYEQYF. CDR3 in DNA: TGCGCCAGCAGCTTCTCGACAGGTTCGTACGAGCAGTACTTC.

The V gene is TRBV7-2, the J gene TRBJ1-2, with D possibly matching TRBD1 (6 bases). The CDR3 is 15 amino acids. Deletions cut 3 bases from V and 1 base from J, with 12 bases between. Germline values: CDR1 SGHTA, CDR2 FQGNSA. CDR3 loop: CASSLDTGFNYGYTF. The CDR3 DNA is TGTGCCAGCAGCTTGGACACAGGGTTTAACTATGGCTACACCTTC.

The rearrangement uses TRBV4-1 and TRBJ2-6; no definite D call. Germline-derived CDR1 and CDR2 are MGHRA and YSYEKL. With 2 bases removed from V and 1 base from J, the gap between germline ends came to 9 bases. This CDR3 comprises 16 residues. CDR3 nucleotide sequence: TGCGCCAGCAGCCAACCCAGTCTGTCTGGGGCCAACGTCCTGACTTTC. Translation: CASSQPSLSGANVLTF.